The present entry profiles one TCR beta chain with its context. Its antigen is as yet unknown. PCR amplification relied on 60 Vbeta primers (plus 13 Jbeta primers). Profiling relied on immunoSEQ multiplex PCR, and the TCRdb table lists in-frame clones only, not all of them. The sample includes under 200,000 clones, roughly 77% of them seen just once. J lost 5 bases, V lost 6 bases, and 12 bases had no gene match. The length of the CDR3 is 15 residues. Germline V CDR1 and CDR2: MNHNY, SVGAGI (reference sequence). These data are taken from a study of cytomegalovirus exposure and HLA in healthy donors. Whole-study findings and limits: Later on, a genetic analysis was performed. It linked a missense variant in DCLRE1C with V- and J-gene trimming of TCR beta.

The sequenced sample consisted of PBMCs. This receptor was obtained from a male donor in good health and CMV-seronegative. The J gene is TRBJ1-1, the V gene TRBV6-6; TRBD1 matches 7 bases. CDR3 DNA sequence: TGTGCCAGCAGACCCCCGAAGGGGGCGCATACTGAAGCTTTCTTT. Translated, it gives CASRPPKGAHTEAFF.